Presented here are 32 T cell receptor beta chains from one specimen sequenced in a study of T-cell reconstitution after alpha-beta-depleted transplantation in children. The authors prepared the TCRbeta library with unique molecular identifiers. A single record per CDR3 protein comes from TCRdb applying MiXCR to the PCR reads. The sample contains around 410,000 distinct CDR3 sequences, around 9.9% of which appear only once. The sequences come from PBMCs from the stem cell graft donor, collected from the stem cell graft. The receptors were sampled from a human donor who donated a stem cell graft to a child with acute myeloid leukemia.

This clonotype has a handful of counts. The V and J genes are TRBV20-1 and TRBJ2-5; 10 bases fit TRBD2. There are 19 residues in the CDR3. With 1 base clipped from V and 4 bases from J, the junction kept 18 bases outside the gene matches. Germline V gene data show CDR1 as DFQATT and CDR2 as SNEGSKA (reference sequence). The CDR3 region is CSARALQDSSGRWVETQYF. The CDR3 bases are TGCAGTGCTAGAGCGCTCCAGGACTCTAGCGGGAGATGGGTAGAGACCCAGTACTTC.

V usage is TRBV20-1 and J usage is TRBJ2-7, with 13 bases matching TRBD2. The CDR3 loop spans 13 amino acids. The V gene end was trimmed by 6 bases and the J gene end by 7 bases; junction bases not matched to a gene: 6. The germline gives CDR1 DFQATT, CDR2 SNEGSKA (reference sequence). CDR3 bases: TGCAGTGCGACGGGACTAGCGGGGCGGGAGCAGTACTTC. Amino acid sequence: CSATGLAGREQYF.

This clonotype was seen at least ten times. The chain recombines TRBV5-1 with TRBJ2-2, with no clear D. The length of the CDR3 is 16 residues. Deletions cut 0 bases from V and 0 bases from J, with 9 bases between. Germline V gene sequence: CDR1 SGHRS, CDR2 YFSETQ. CDR3 nucleotide sequence: TGCGCCAGCAGCTTGGGTGTGGGGACGAACACCGGGGAGCTGTTTTTT. Translated, it gives CASSLGVGTNTGELFF.

The chain recombines TRBV7-9 with TRBJ2-3, with D possibly being TRBD2 (5 bases). Trimming stripped 6 bases from V and 5 bases from J, with 18 bases between. Germline V CDR1 and CDR2: SEHNR, FQNEAQ (reference sequence). The CDR3 runs 15 residues. CDR3 sequence reads: CASRYRRLGEDTQYF. In DNA form, the CDR3 reads TGTGCCAGCAGATACAGAAGGCTCGGGGAAGATACGCAGTATTTT.

The chain is built from TRBV5-6 and TRBJ2-7; the D gene is possibly TRBD2 (5 bases). The CDR3 spans 15 residues. Germline CDR1 reads SGHDT; CDR2 reads YYEEEE. V was shortened by 4 bases and J by 0 bases, with 14 bases between the two germline ends. The CDR3 protein is CASSKDPRASYEQYV. In DNA form, the CDR3 reads TGTGCCAGCAGCAAAGACCCGCGGGCCTCCTACGAGCAGTACGTC.

The chain uses TRBV3-1 and TRBJ2-1; 9 bases line up with TRBD2. The junction had 8 bases not matched to a gene; V was cut back by 4 bases and J by 4 bases. The CDR3 has 16 residues. Looked up from germline, CDR1 is LGHDT and CDR2 is YNNKEL (reference sequence). CDR3 nucleotide sequence: TGTGCCAGCAGCCCCCGCCCCAGCGGGGGGTACAATGAGCAGTTCTTC. Protein: CASSPRPSGGYNEQFF.

This clonotype was counted many times. The rearrangement uses TRBV4-1 and TRBJ1-5; D is unclear. The CDR3 is 13 residues long. CDR1 is MGHRA and CDR2 is YSYEKL in the germline V gene. With 1 base removed from V and 3 bases from J, the gap between germline ends came to 4 bases. The CDR3 nucleotides read TGCGCCAGCAGCCAAGCTAACAATCAGCCCCAGCATTTT. It translates to CASSQANNQPQHF.

V is TRBV7-2 and J is TRBJ2-1; D may be TRBD2 (7 bases). This CDR3 region has 16 residues. CDR1 and CDR2 from the germline V gene are SGHTA and FQGNSA. The V end was cut by 1 base, the J end by 7 bases, with 17 bases between. The CDR3 DNA reads as TGTGCCAGCAGCTTAGACTTGGGGGGGCCAGGTAATGAGCAGTTCTTC. This translates into CASSLDLGGPGNEQFF.

In this sample, this clonotype turned up a few times. This rearrangement joins TRBV29-1 to TRBJ2-7; no clear D. Germline V gene sequence: CDR1 SQVTM, CDR2 ANQGSEA. The CDR3 extends over 12 amino acids. With 8 bases removed from V and 2 bases from J, the gap between germline ends came to 13 bases. Here the CDR3 reads CSIRSETYEQYF. CDR3 in DNA: TGCAGCATCCGCAGTGAAACCTACGAGCAGTACTTC.

This chain links TRBV20-1 with TRBJ2-5; 12 nucleotides match TRBD1. Trimming at V came to 1 base and at J to 7 bases, leaving 4 bases not matched to a gene. The germline V gene has CDR1 DFQATT and CDR2 SNEGSKA (reference sequence). There are 14 residues in the CDR3. The CDR3 region is CSARGSGQGATQYF. The CDR3 DNA sequence: TGCAGTGCTAGAGGATCGGGACAGGGGGCGACCCAGTACTTC.

A few counts support this clonotype. This sequence joins TRBV7-9 and TRBJ2-3, with TRBD1 identical over 9 bases. There are 15 residues in the CDR3. Germline V gene sequence: CDR1 SEHNR, CDR2 FQNEAQ (reference sequence). V shed 3 bases, J shed 0 bases, and the junction held 1 base outside the gene matches. The CDR3 DNA reads as TGTGCCAGCAGCTTTGGGACAGGGAGCACAGATACGCAGTATTTT. Its translation is CASSFGTGSTDTQYF.

This clonotype has a count of ten or more. The chain uses TRBV7-9 and TRBJ2-1; D remains ambiguous. The ends were cut back, 1 base at V and 5 bases at J, with 15 bases in the middle. In germline, CDR1 is SEHNR, CDR2 FQNEAQ (reference sequence). The CDR3 is 16 amino acids. As DNA, the CDR3 is TGTGCCAGCAGCTTAGAGGGCAGAACATGGGACAATGAGCAGTTCTTC. This sequence encodes CASSLEGRTWDNEQFF.

This clonotype was seen ten or more times. The chain has TRBV20-1 and TRBJ1-1; the D gene is possibly TRBD1 (5 bases). Germline loops: CDR1 DFQATT, CDR2 SNEGSKA (reference sequence). V was cut by 1 base and J by 1 base, with 7 bases left in between. The CDR3 covers 13 residues. The CDR3, as DNA: TGCAGTGCTAGAGTGGGGACGAACACTGAAGCTTTCTTT. It specifies CSARVGTNTEAFF.

This clonotype was picked up many times. The J gene is TRBJ2-3, the V gene TRBV2; 7 bases map to TRBD1. The CDR3 covers 15 residues. Looked up from germline, CDR1 is SNHLY and CDR2 is FYNNEI. V shed 6 bases and J 2 bases; nucleotides not matched to a gene: 8. In nucleotides, the CDR3 is TGTGCCAGCAGGACCGGGGACAGCCACACAGATACGCAGTATTTT. Protein: CASRTGDSHTDTQYF.

This clonotype was observed many times. V is TRBV9 and J is TRBJ2-5, with D perhaps TRBD1 (6 bases). V was pared by 0 bases and J by 4 bases, with 13 bases between. Germline V CDR1 and CDR2: SGDLS, YYNGEE. The CDR3 totals 15 residues. The CDR3 region is CASSVASRGRETQYF. CDR3 DNA sequence: TGTGCCAGCAGCGTAGCTTCCAGGGGAAGAGAGACCCAGTACTTC.

The DNA for the CDR3 is TGCAGTGCTAGAGTCCGACAGTTAGCCAAAAACATTCAGTACTTC. Its protein is CSARVRQLAKNIQYF. The gene calls are TRBV20-1 and TRBJ2-4; D is perhaps TRBD1 (5 bases). There are 15 residues in the CDR3. Germline values: CDR1 DFQATT, CDR2 SNEGSKA (reference sequence). The V end lost 1 base, the J end lost 0 bases, and 10 bases lay between the germline ends.

There are many counts of this clonotype. The chain couples TRBV20-1 to TRBJ2-1; 14 bases map to TRBD2. Germline V CDR1 and CDR2: DFQATT, SNEGSKA (reference sequence). The CDR3 is 17 residues long. With V trimmed by 4 bases and J by 0 bases, 5 bases remained unmatched. CDR3 nucleotide sequence: TGCAGTGCTACGGGACTAGCGGGGGAGAGCTCCTACAATGAGCAGTTCTTC. This gives the protein CSATGLAGESSYNEQFF.

The chain links TRBV5-1 to TRBJ2-1; TRBD2 matches at 9 bases. There are 16 residues in the CDR3. Germline CDR1 SGHRS, CDR2 YFSETQ. V lost 3 bases to trimming and J lost 6 bases; unmatched junction nucleotides: 10. CDR3 protein: CASSSLLAGFGNEQFF. DNA for the CDR3: TGCGCCAGCAGCTCCCTTCTAGCGGGATTTGGCAATGAGCAGTTCTTC.

This clonotype was found many times. The V call is TRBV6-5, the J call TRBJ1-3; TRBD1 might be the D (6 bases). V shed 0 bases and J shed 3 bases, with 12 bases lying between them. Germline assignment: CDR1 MNHEY and CDR2 SVGAGI. The CDR3 sequence is 16 residues long. This CDR3 is CASSYSTQGGGNTIYF. The CDR3 nucleotides are TGTGCCAGCAGTTACTCGACACAGGGTGGTGGAAACACCATATATTTT.

The chain has TRBV19 and TRBJ1-1; D perhaps matches TRBD1 (5 bases). CDR1 and CDR2 (germline): LNHDA, SQIVND (reference sequence). The CDR3 length is 15 residues. Between the trimmed V and J ends, which lost 6 bases and 0 bases, there was a span of 14 bases. CDR3 DNA sequence: TGTGCCAGTAGGAGGGACGGTAACATGAACACTGAAGCTTTCTTT. It translates to CASRRDGNMNTEAFF. The full variable domain, with the rest looked up from reference TRBV19 and TRBJ1-1, is DGGITQSPKYLFRKEGQNVTLSCEQNLNHDAMYWYRQDPGQGLRLIYYSQIVNDFQKGDIAEGYSVSREKKESFPLTVTSAQKNPTAFYLCASRRDGNMNTEAFFGQGTRLTVV.

The CDR3 nucleotides are TGCAGTGCCGAGTCAGGGGGTAATGAAAAACTGTTTTTT. It specifies CSAESGGNEKLFF. V usage is TRBV20-1 and J usage is TRBJ1-4; 7 bases align to TRBD1. The junction had 5 bases not matched to a gene; V was cut back by 6 bases and J by 4 bases. Germline CDR1 is DFQATT and CDR2 is SNEGSKA (reference sequence). The CDR3 runs 13 residues.

This chain links TRBV10-3 with TRBJ2-7; TRBD1 aligns across 8 bases. The germline gives CDR1 ENHRY, CDR2 SYGVKD. The trim removed 6 bases at V and 6 bases at J, leaving 7 bases unmatched. This CDR3 is 13 amino acids long. Here the CDR3 reads CAIRTDRGSEQYF. CDR3 DNA: TGTGCCATCAGGACAGACAGGGGTTCCGAGCAGTACTTC.

This clonotype was counted a few times. The chain couples TRBV11-2 to TRBJ2-3, with 16 bases lining up with TRBD2. Germline values: CDR1 SGHAT, CDR2 FQNNGV. With 5 bases clipped from V and 1 base from J, the junction kept 6 bases outside the gene matches. The CDR3 is 18 amino acids. The CDR3 spells CASSPGLAGGPRTDTQYF. DNA for the CDR3: TGTGCCAGCAGCCCGGGACTAGCGGGAGGGCCACGCACAGATACGCAGTATTTT.

This clonotype was detected ten times or more. The CDR3 reads CASSFGASGSTNEQFF. The CDR3 DNA reads TGTGCCAGCAGCTTTGGGGCTAGCGGGAGTACGAATGAGCAGTTCTTC. This chain uses TRBV11-3 with TRBJ2-1; 10 bases are a match to TRBD2. The germline V gene encodes CDR1 SGHNT and CDR2 YENEEA. V gave up 3 bases and J gave up 7 bases; unmatched junction bases: 9. The length of the CDR3 is 16 residues.

This clonotype was recorded a few times. This sequence joins TRBV29-1 and TRBJ2-2, with unresolved D. The CDR3 is 13 residues long. Per the germline V gene, CDR1 is SQVTM and CDR2 is ANQGSEA. With 5 bases removed from V and 0 bases from J, the gap between germline ends came to 7 bases. The CDR3 is CSVRRANTGELFF. The DNA of the CDR3 is TGCAGCGTTAGGAGAGCGAACACCGGGGAGCTGTTTTTT.

In this sample, this clonotype turned up many times. V is TRBV21-1 and J is TRBJ2-2; TRBD2, as called in the table, went unchecked against the DNA. TRBV21-1 is an annotated pseudogene. CDR3 length: 16 residues. CDR3 amino acids: CASSVSSVANTGELFF. The DNA of the CDR3 is TGTGCCAGCAGCGTCTCTAGCGTCGCGAACACCGGGGAGCTGTTTTTT.

This clonotype was counted many times. The J gene is TRBJ2-5, the V gene TRBV7-2; the match to TRBD2 covers 11 bases. This CDR3 spans 14 amino acids. The V gene's germline CDR1 is SGHTA and CDR2 FQGNSA. After removal of 7 bases from V and 2 bases from J, the junction contained 3 bases not matched to a gene. This CDR3 reads CASKPSGGQETQYF. The CDR3 DNA sequence: TGTGCCAGCAAGCCTAGCGGGGGGCAAGAGACCCAGTACTTC. Filled out from reference TRBV7-2 and TRBJ2-5, the complete variable domain reads GAGVSQSPSNKVTEKGKDVELRCDPISGHTALYWYRQSLGQGLEFLIYFQGNSAPDKSGLPSDRFSAERTGGSVSTLTIQRTQQEDSAVYLCASKPSGGQETQYFGPGTRLLVL.

This clonotype was seen a handful of times. The V gene is TRBV20-1, the J gene TRBJ2-3, with D perhaps matching TRBD2 (5 bases). The V and J ends lost 1 base and 6 bases respectively, with 17 bases between them. There are 15 residues in the CDR3. Per the germline V gene, CDR1 is DFQATT and CDR2 is SNEGSKA (reference sequence). The CDR3 here is CSARATRGMGDTQYF. The CDR3, as DNA: TGCAGTGCTAGAGCCACTAGAGGGATGGGGGATACGCAGTATTTT.

This clonotype turned up a few times. This chain uses TRBV6-1 with TRBJ2-1, with D perhaps matching TRBD2 (5 bases). Trimming took off 2 bases at V and 9 bases at J, with 14 bases between the two ends. Germline CDR1 is MNHNS and CDR2 is SASEGT. The CDR3 contains 14 residues. CDR3 DNA: TGTGCCAGCAGTGAAATCGGGCTAGCCCCTGAGCAGTTCTTC. Translation gives CASSEIGLAPEQFF.

V and J are TRBV18 and TRBJ1-2, with 7 bases aligning to TRBD1. Germline CDR1 KGHSH, CDR2 LQKENI. V shed 3 bases and J 4 bases; nucleotides not matched to a gene: 5. The CDR3 consists of 14 residues. CDR3 sequence reads: CASSPRQGGYGYTF. The CDR3 coding sequence is TGTGCCAGCTCACCTCGACAGGGTGGCTATGGCTACACCTTC.

The V and J genes are TRBV19 and TRBJ2-7, with D unresolved. The germline V gene encodes CDR1 LNHDA and CDR2 SQIVND (reference sequence). This CDR3 spans 12 amino acids. The V end lost 3 bases, the J end lost 3 bases, and 6 bases lay between the germline ends. This CDR3 is CASSILGYEQYF. The CDR3, as DNA: TGTGCCAGTAGTATTTTGGGCTACGAGCAGTACTTC.

This clonotype was seen many times. The chain has TRBV13 and TRBJ1-5; D is possibly TRBD1 (5 bases). Trimming stripped 0 bases from V and 3 bases from J, with 9 bases between. CDR1 is PRHDT, CDR2 FYEKMQ, per germline (reference sequence). The CDR3 runs to 15 residues. In DNA, the CDR3 is TGTGCCAGCAGCTTAGGCAGGGTAGACAATCAGCCCCAGCATTTT. Translated: CASSLGRVDNQPQHF.